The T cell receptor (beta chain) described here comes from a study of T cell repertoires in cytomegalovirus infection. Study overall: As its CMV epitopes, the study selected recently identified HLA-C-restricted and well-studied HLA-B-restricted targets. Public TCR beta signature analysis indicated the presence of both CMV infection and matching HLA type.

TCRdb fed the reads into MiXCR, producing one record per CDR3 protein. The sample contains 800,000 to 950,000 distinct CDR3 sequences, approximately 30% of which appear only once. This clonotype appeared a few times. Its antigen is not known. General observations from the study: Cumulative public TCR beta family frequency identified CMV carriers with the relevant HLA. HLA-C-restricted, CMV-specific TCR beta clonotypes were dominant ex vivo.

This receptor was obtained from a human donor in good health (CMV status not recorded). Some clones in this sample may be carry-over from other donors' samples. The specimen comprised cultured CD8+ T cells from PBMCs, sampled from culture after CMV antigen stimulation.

The CDR3 loop reads CASFGGSSGANVLTF. CDR3 DNA sequence: TGTGCCAGCTTTGGGGGGAGCTCTGGGGCCAACGTCCTGACTTTC. This chain joins TRBV5-4 and TRBJ2-6; D possibly corresponds to TRBD2 (6 bases). The CDR3 spans 15 residues. The V gene's germline CDR1 is SGHNT and CDR2 YYREEE (reference sequence). V gave up 7 bases and J gave up 0 bases, with 11 bases separating them.